The 25 T cell receptor beta chains listed next were all sequenced from one sample in a study of blood T cell repertoires in COVID-19. Assay: immunoSEQ multiplex PCR; the TCRdb copy retains only in-frame clones and omits some. The sample holds approximately 340,000 clones, approximately 88% seen once. Sequencing input: peripheral blood. The receptors shown here come from a man under 40 with COVID-19, enrolled during active disease.

V gene TRBV7-3 combines with J gene TRBJ2-2, with 7 bases lining up with TRBD1. V was pared by 8 bases and J by 5 bases, with 5 bases of the junction left unmatched. The CDR3 runs to 13 residues. From germline, CDR1 is SGHTA and CDR2 FQGTGA. The CDR3 DNA is TGTGCCAGCCGAGGACAGGAGACCGGGGAGCTGTTTTTT. Its protein product is CASRGQETGELFF. The variable domain in full, with the rest retrieved from reference TRBV7-3 and TRBJ2-2, is GAGVSQTPSNKVTEKGKYVELRCDPISGHTALYWYRQSLGQGPEFLIYFQGTGAADDSGLPNDRFFAVRPEGSVSTLKIQRTERGDSAVYLCASRGQETGELFFGEGSRLTVL.

The V gene is TRBV9, the J gene TRBJ2-2, with D possibly TRBD1 on 5 matching bases. Deletions cut 3 bases from V and 0 bases from J, with 12 bases between. Germline V lookup: CDR1 SGDLS, CDR2 YYNGEE. The CDR3 length is 16 residues. The CDR3 sequence: CASSGMGQTNTGELFF. The CDR3 coding sequence is TGTGCCAGCAGCGGGATGGGGCAGACGAACACCGGGGAGCTGTTTTTT.

This chain joins TRBV20-1 and TRBJ1-2; D uncertain. The CDR3 loop spans 12 amino acids. V dropped 3 bases and J dropped 4 bases, with 9 bases sitting between them. Germline values: CDR1 DFQATT, CDR2 SNEGSKA (reference sequence). The CDR3 bases are TGCAGTGCTAGTTCCACAGTCTATGGCTACACCTTC. It is translated as CSASSTVYGYTF.

V gene TRBV6-5 combines with J gene TRBJ1-1, with no clear D. The germline V gene encodes CDR1 MNHEY and CDR2 SVGAGI. Trimming cost V 7 bases and J 11 bases, with 20 bases left between them. This CDR3 is 13 amino acids long. The CDR3 region has the DNA TGTGCCAGCACCCCCCGAGGTGGTTTCAAGGCTTTCTTT. Protein: CASTPRGGFKAFF.

A single count supports this clone. The V call is TRBV19, the J call TRBJ1-2; maybe TRBD1 (6 bases). V shed 5 bases and J shed 4 bases, with 17 bases lying between them. The length of the CDR3 is 15 residues. From germline, CDR1 is LNHDA and CDR2 SQIVND (reference sequence). The DNA of the CDR3 is TGTGCCAGTAGTCTCGAGGGTCACAGGGCCTATGGCTACACCTTC. Its translation: CASSLEGHRAYGYTF.

The chain uses TRBV19 and TRBJ2-5; D may be TRBD2 (6 bases). V was shortened by 10 bases and J by 5 bases, with 26 bases between the two germline ends. Germline CDR1 and CDR2: LNHDA and SQIVND (reference sequence). The CDR3 has 16 residues. The CDR3 DNA reads TGTGCCACCTCCTTAGGAGTGGGGAGGCTTGGGGAGACCCAGTACTTC. Protein product: CATSLGVGRLGETQYF.

CDR3 bases: TGTGCCAGCAGCCTGAGCGGAAACTCCTACGAGCAGTACTTC. The encoded protein is CASSLSGNSYEQYF. This sequence joins TRBV7-3 and TRBJ2-7, with D possibly being TRBD2 (5 bases). Trimming pared 5 bases from V and 0 bases from J, leaving 11 bases between. The germline V gene encodes CDR1 SGHTA and CDR2 FQGTGA. The CDR3 loop spans 14 amino acids.

This clone came up a few times. The chain carries TRBV2 and TRBJ2-2; TRBD1 aligns across 7 bases. This CDR3 spans 13 amino acids. V lost 5 bases and J lost 6; bases outside the gene matches: 3. The V gene's germline CDR1 is SNHLY and CDR2 FYNNEI. CDR3: CASSNRGSGELFF. CDR3 in DNA: TGTGCCAGCAGTAACAGGGGATCCGGGGAGCTGTTTTTT.

The chain joins TRBV19 to TRBJ1-1; D ambiguous. Germline V gene sequence: CDR1 LNHDA, CDR2 SQIVND (reference sequence). The CDR3 runs 13 residues. V was cut by 7 bases and J by 1 base, with 10 bases left in between. The CDR3: CASNPTRNTEAFF. The CDR3 bases are TGTGCCAGTAACCCGACAAGGAACACTGAAGCTTTCTTT. The whole variable domain, remainder taken from reference TRBV19 and TRBJ1-1, is DGGITQSPKYLFRKEGQNVTLSCEQNLNHDAMYWYRQDPGQGLRLIYYSQIVNDFQKGDIAEGYSVSREKKESFPLTVTSAQKNPTAFYLCASNPTRNTEAFFGQGTRLTVV.

The chain is built from TRBV7-9 and TRBJ1-4; D uncertain. Germline assignment: CDR1 SEHNR and CDR2 FQNEAQ (reference sequence). Trimming took 5 bases from V and 8 from J, leaving 18 bases between them. This CDR3 region has 15 residues. CDR3 sequence: CASSPRVWSEEKLFF. CDR3 DNA sequence: TGTGCCAGCAGCCCGCGGGTTTGGTCGGAGGAAAAACTGTTTTTT.

This sequence joins TRBV18 and TRBJ1-1, with 8 bases fitting TRBD1. CDR1 KGHSH and CDR2 LQKENI come from the germline V gene. The V gene end was trimmed by 2 bases and the J gene end by 1 base; junction bases not matched to a gene: 6. The CDR3 length is 16 residues. The CDR3 spells CASSPTLGQENTEAFF. The CDR3 DNA is TGTGCCAGCTCACCAACGTTGGGACAGGAGAACACTGAAGCTTTCTTT. Filled out from reference TRBV18 and TRBJ1-1, the complete variable domain reads NAGVMQNPRHLVRRRGQEARLRCSPMKGHSHVYWYRQLPEEGLKFMVYLQKENIIDESGMPKERFSAEFPKEGPSILRIQQVVRGDSAAYFCASSPTLGQENTEAFFGQGTRLTVV.

This clone was recorded only once. This rearrangement joins TRBV28 to TRBJ2-7; a possible D gene is TRBD1 (6 bases). The V and J ends lost 3 bases and 1 base respectively, with 16 bases between them. In germline, CDR1 is MDHEN, CDR2 SYDVKM. The CDR3 loop spans 16 amino acids. The CDR3: CASSLVWGPDSYEQYF. CDR3 coding DNA: TGTGCCAGCAGTTTGGTTTGGGGGCCCGATTCCTACGAGCAGTACTTC.

This chain uses TRBV7-6 with TRBJ1-1; D is ambiguous. This CDR3 is built from 15 residues. V was trimmed by 4 bases and J by 3 bases, leaving 15 bases between them. Germline V CDR1 and CDR2: SGHVS, FNYEAQ. This CDR3 is CASSSREGVYTEAFF. The CDR3 nucleotides are TGTGCCAGCAGCTCTCGGGAGGGTGTGTACACTGAAGCTTTCTTT.

This clone was seen a single time. The chain has TRBV6-5 and TRBJ1-2, with 11 positions matching TRBD1. This CDR3 has 14 residues. In germline, CDR1 is MNHEY, CDR2 SVGAGI. V dropped 8 bases and J dropped 3; count of bases not matched to a gene: 5. The DNA for the CDR3 is TGTGCCAGCCTTTCGGGACAGGGGGACTATGGCTACACCTTC. As protein: CASLSGQGDYGYTF.

V and J are TRBV6-5 and TRBJ2-3, with TRBD2 identical over 7 bases. CDR3 length: 15 amino acids. Germline V gene lookup returns CDR1 MNHEY and CDR2 SVGAGI. J lost 4 bases, V lost 5 bases, and 9 bases had no gene match. CDR3 coding DNA: TGTGCCAGCAGTAACCGGGGGGTGGGAGCAGATACGCAGTATTTT. Amino acid sequence: CASSNRGVGADTQYF.

The V gene is TRBV5-4, the J gene TRBJ2-2; 8 bases are shared with TRBD2. The CDR3 runs 15 residues. Trimming took 0 bases from V and 3 from J; bases not matched to a gene: 1. Germline assignment: CDR1 SGHNT and CDR2 YYREEE (reference sequence). CDR3 loop: CASSLGREDTGELFF. CDR3 coding DNA: TGTGCCAGCAGCTTGGGGCGGGAGGACACCGGGGAGCTGTTTTTT.

The V and J genes are TRBV6-5 and TRBJ2-7; perhaps TRBD1 as D (5 bases). The CDR3 covers 13 residues. Trimming left V 2 bases short and J 2 bases short, with 7 bases between. The germline V gene encodes CDR1 MNHEY and CDR2 SVGAGI. DNA of the CDR3: TGTGCCAGCAGTTACGACAGAACCTACGAGCAGTACTTC. It translates to CASSYDRTYEQYF.

The chain has TRBV11-2 and TRBJ2-2; tentatively, D is TRBD2 (6 bases). Germline CDR1 SGHAT, CDR2 FQNNGV. V was pared by 0 bases and J by 7 bases, with 9 bases between. This CDR3 is 14 amino acids long. DNA for the CDR3: TGTGCCAGCAGCTTAGATTGGGGAGGCGGGGAGCTGTTTTTT. Protein sequence: CASSLDWGGGELFF.

The V call is TRBV5-5, the J call TRBJ1-1, with D uncertain. The V end lost 1 base, the J end lost 0 bases, and 10 bases lay between the germline ends. In germline, CDR1 is SGHKS, CDR2 YYEKEE (reference sequence). This CDR3 is 15 amino acids long. DNA for the CDR3: TGTGCCAGCAGCTTGAGTGCAGGCCTGAACACTGAAGCTTTCTTT. Its protein product is CASSLSAGLNTEAFF.

The rearrangement uses TRBV7-8 and TRBJ1-5, with TRBD1 matching over 9 bases. Germline CDR1 reads SGHVS; CDR2 reads FQNEAQ. The junction had 8 bases not matched to a gene; V was cut back by 1 base and J by 4 bases. The CDR3 is 17 amino acids. CDR3 sequence: CASSLEGGQGFNQPQHF. As DNA, the CDR3 is TGTGCCAGCAGCTTAGAAGGGGGACAGGGCTTTAATCAGCCCCAGCATTTT. Based on the CDR3 plus reference TRBV7-8 and TRBJ1-5, the full variable domain is GAGVSQSPRYKVAKRGQDVALRCDPISGHVSLFWYQQALGQGPEFLTYFQNEAQLDKSGLPSDRFFAERPEGSVSTLKIQRTQQEDSAVYLCASSLEGGQGFNQPQHFGDGTRLSIL.

The chain is built from TRBV14 and TRBJ2-1; TRBD2 might be the D (6 bases). The germline V gene encodes CDR1 SGHDN and CDR2 FVKESK. The CDR3 loop spans 14 amino acids. V was cut by 3 bases and J by 6 bases, with 12 bases left in between. The CDR3 spells CASSHSGRSNEQFF. As DNA, the CDR3 is TGTGCCAGCAGCCACAGCGGGCGTAGCAATGAGCAGTTCTTC.

The rearrangement joins TRBV7-6 to TRBJ2-1, with no clear D. The CDR3 covers 15 residues. V was cut by 3 bases and J by 3 bases, with 12 bases left in between. CDR1 is SGHVS, CDR2 FNYEAQ, per germline. The CDR3 reads CASSFSGPDYNEQFF. In nucleotides, the CDR3 is TGTGCCAGCAGCTTCAGTGGGCCCGACTACAATGAGCAGTTCTTC.

The DNA for the CDR3 is TGCGCCAGCAGCTTGGAGGGACAGGGCAGGGCGAGAAGCACCGGGGAGCTGTTTTTT. Translating it yields CASSLEGQGRARSTGELFF. The chain is built from TRBV5-1 and TRBJ2-2; 9 bases are shared with TRBD1. Trimming removed 0 bases from V and 4 bases from J; junction bases left unmatched: 13. Per the germline V gene, CDR1 is SGHRS and CDR2 is YFSETQ. The CDR3 sequence is 19 residues long.

V is TRBV6-2 or TRBV6-3 and J is TRBJ1-2; the D gene is possibly TRBD1 (6 bases). The CDR3 has 16 residues. Germline CDR1 and CDR2: MNHEY and SVGEGT. Trimming pared 2 bases from V and 0 bases from J, leaving 13 bases between. The CDR3 reads CASSYGRDTTNYGYTF. The CDR3 DNA reads as TGTGCCAGCAGTTACGGACGGGACACTACTAACTATGGCTACACCTTC.

The chain carries TRBV7-5 and TRBJ2-2; the table names TRBD2, a call not compared with the DNA. TRBV7-5 is noted as a pseudogene. The CDR3 covers 18 residues. CDR3 region: CAAMAGSKIAEVTGELFF. In DNA form, the CDR3 reads TGTGCCGCCATGGCGGGATCCAAGATTGCGGAGGTCACCGGGGAGCTGTTTTTT.